Given below is one T cell receptor beta chain in context. Germline lookup yields CDR1 MDHEN and CDR2 SYDVKM. V was cut by 7 bases and J by 8 bases, with 17 bases left in between. The CDR3 is 13 amino acids. This sample was taken from a study of blood T cell repertoires in COVID-19. Method: immunoSEQ multiplex PCR; TCRdb's copy keeps in-frame clones and lacks some. The sample shows tens of thousands of clones, approximately 88% of them seen only once. The rearrangement links TRBV28 to TRBJ1-2; D is ambiguous. The receptor was derived from a man between 60 and 70 years old with COVID-19, enrolled during active disease. Sequences were obtained from peripheral blood. In DNA form, the CDR3 reads TGTGCCAGCACCACCGACTCCACGCGGGGCTACACCTTC. This encodes CASTTDSTRGYTF.